This TCR beta chain comes out of a study of blood T cell repertoires in COVID-19. This clone has only a few counts. The method was immunoSEQ multiplex PCR; TCRdb's version includes in-frame clones alone and lacks a portion of them. This sample carries 70,000 or so clones, around 86% of them seen once, and the ten largest clones take 11%. Trimming removed 5 bases from V and 2 bases from J, with 12 bases in between. This CDR3 region has 14 residues. Germline V gives CDR1 SGHTA, CDR2 FQGNSA. The sample taken for sequencing was peripheral blood. The receptor comes from a woman under 30 with acute or convalescent COVID-19. The V and J genes are TRBV7-2 and TRBJ2-5; maybe TRBD2 (6 bases). The CDR3 loop is CASSPRREQETQYF. CDR3 coding DNA: TGTGCCAGCAGCCCTCGGAGGGAACAAGAGACCCAGTACTTC.